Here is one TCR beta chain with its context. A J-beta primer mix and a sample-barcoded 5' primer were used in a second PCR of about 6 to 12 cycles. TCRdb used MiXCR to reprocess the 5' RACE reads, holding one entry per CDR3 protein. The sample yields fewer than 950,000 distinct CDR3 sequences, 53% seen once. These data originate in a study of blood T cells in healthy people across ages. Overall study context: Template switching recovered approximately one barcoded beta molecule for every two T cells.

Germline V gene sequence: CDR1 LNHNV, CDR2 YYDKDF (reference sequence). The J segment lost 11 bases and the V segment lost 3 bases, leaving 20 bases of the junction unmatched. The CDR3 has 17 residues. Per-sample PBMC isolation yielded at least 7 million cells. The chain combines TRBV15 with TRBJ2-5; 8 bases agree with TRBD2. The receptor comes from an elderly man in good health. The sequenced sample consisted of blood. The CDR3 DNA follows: TGTGCCACCAGCAGTGGGAGTGGGGCGGGAGGTGTTAATGAGCAGTACTTC. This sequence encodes CATSSGSGAGGVNEQYF.